Each of the 13 T cell receptor beta chains below was sequenced from the same sample in a study of identical twins. TCRdb fed the 5' RACE reads into MiXCR, producing one record per CDR3 protein. The sample has roughly 690,000 distinct CDR3 sequences, less than 25% seen once. The sample also formed part of further work on T cells expressing NK-cell markers.

The sequencing input was PBMCs. The receptors originated from a woman under 30 in good health.

This clonotype showed up just a few times. This sequence joins TRBV10-3 and TRBJ2-1; 7 bases align to TRBD2. The germline gives CDR1 ENHRY, CDR2 SYGVKD. The junction had 9 bases not matched to a gene; V was cut back by 6 bases and J by 10 bases. The CDR3 has 13 residues. This CDR3 reads CAIRGDYSGEQFF. The CDR3 region has the DNA TGTGCCATCAGGGGGGACTATTCGGGGGAGCAGTTCTTC.

This clonotype was detected ten times or more. V is TRBV20-1 and J is TRBJ2-1; D unresolved. The germline V gene encodes CDR1 DFQATT and CDR2 SNEGSKA (reference sequence). The V and J ends lost 1 base and 7 bases respectively, with 2 bases between them. The CDR3 is 10 amino acids. The CDR3 bases are TGCAGTGCTAGAGTTAATGAGCAGTTCTTC. This sequence encodes CSARVNEQFF.

The genes are TRBV4-3 and TRBJ2-7; the D gene could be TRBD1 or TRBD2 (6 bases each). V gave up 0 bases and J gave up 3 bases, with 12 bases separating them. The CDR3 sequence is 15 residues long. Germline V lookup: CDR1 LGHNA, CDR2 YSLEER. CDR3 in amino acids: CASSQEGGGFYEQYF. CDR3 nucleotides: TGCGCCAGCAGCCAAGAGGGGGGCGGGTTCTACGAGCAGTACTTC.

The gene calls are TRBV12-3 or TRBV12-4 and TRBJ2-5; TRBD2 agrees at 8 bases. J gave up 6 bases and V 3 bases, and 12 bases lay outside the gene matches. The CDR3 contains 16 residues. The CDR3 loop reads CASSFDPATSVKTQYF. The CDR3 DNA reads as TGTGCCAGCAGTTTCGATCCCGCGACTAGCGTGAAGACCCAGTACTTC.

The chain couples TRBV12-3 or TRBV12-4 to TRBJ2-1, with D unresolved. The germline V and J ends were trimmed by 7 bases and 4 bases, with 14 bases remaining between them. There are 14 residues in the CDR3. CDR3 bases: TGTGCCAGCAACGTTGCCGCCAGGTACAATGAGCAGTTCTTC. Amino acids: CASNVAARYNEQFF.

V gene TRBV5-5 combines with J gene TRBJ2-7; D may be TRBD2 (6 bases). V was pared by 4 bases and J by 5 bases, with 22 bases between. The CDR3 has 16 residues. Per germline, CDR1 SGHKS and CDR2 YYEKEE (reference sequence). The DNA for the CDR3 is TGTGCCAGCAGCCTAGGCCCCGATTTAGCGGAACACGAGCAGTACTTC. Its translation: CASSLGPDLAEHEQYF.

This clonotype was picked up many times. The chain uses TRBV9 and TRBJ1-5; D remains ambiguous. Trimming stripped 1 base from V and 1 base from J, with 9 bases between. CDR1 is SGDLS and CDR2 is YYNGEE in the germline V gene. This CDR3 region has 15 residues. This chain's CDR3 is CASSVTPESNQPQHF. The DNA for the CDR3 is TGTGCCAGCAGCGTAACCCCTGAAAGCAATCAGCCCCAGCATTTT.

This clonotype was seen only a few times. This rearrangement joins TRBV20-1 to TRBJ1-2; possibly TRBD1 for D (5 bases). The CDR3 is 18 residues long. With 1 base removed from V and 0 bases from J, the gap between germline ends came to 21 bases. CDR1 and CDR2 (germline): DFQATT, SNEGSKA (reference sequence). The CDR3 loop reads CSARGTGRSTDPNYGYTF. Here the CDR3 DNA reads TGCAGTGCTAGAGGAACCGGGAGATCGACAGATCCTAACTATGGCTACACCTTC.

This clonotype came up a few times. This chain connects TRBV5-1 to TRBJ2-3, with 13 nucleotides matching TRBD2. This CDR3 has 17 residues. Trimming cost V 0 bases and J 6 bases; bases outside gene matches: 7. CDR1 SGHRS and CDR2 YFSETQ come from the germline V gene. For the CDR3, the DNA is TGCGCCAGCAGCTTGGCTACTAGCGGGGGGGAAACGGATACGCAGTATTTT. Its translation is CASSLATSGGETDTQYF.

This clonotype has just a few counts. The rearrangement links TRBV3-1 to TRBJ2-1; 9 bases agree with TRBD1. Germline CDR1 and CDR2: LGHDT and YNNKEL (reference sequence). This CDR3 is built from 11 residues. With 7 bases clipped from V and 14 bases from J, the junction kept 6 bases outside the gene matches. As DNA, the CDR3 is TGTGCCAGCACACAGGGGGCTTATGAGTTCTTC. It translates to CASTQGAYEFF.

This clonotype was found a few times. Mismatch with germline at one junction end may stem from a read error. Written as DNA, the CDR3 is TGCGCCAGCGGCCAAGGACAGGGGTCCTACAATGAGCAGTTCTTC. As protein: CASGQGQGSYNEQFF. The chain carries TRBV4-3 and TRBJ2-1; 9 bases agree with TRBD1. This CDR3 is 15 amino acids long. The germline gives CDR1 LGHNA, CDR2 YSLEER.

In this sample, this clonotype turned up a few times. The chain joins TRBV20-1 to TRBJ1-1; D gene unclear. The CDR3 extends over 11 amino acids. Germline lookup yields CDR1 DFQATT and CDR2 SNEGSKA (reference sequence). Trimming removed 3 bases from V and 10 bases from J, with 12 bases in between. CDR3 loop: CSARSQLAAFF. CDR3 sequence (DNA): TGCAGTGCTAGGTCGCAGCTTGCAGCTTTCTTT.

This clonotype was detected a few times. The chain combines TRBV5-1 with TRBJ1-1, with a tentative D call TRBD1 (5 bases). With 2 bases removed from V and 0 bases from J, the gap between germline ends came to 8 bases. The CDR3 has 14 amino acids. The germline CDR1 and CDR2 sequences are SGHRS and YFSETQ. CDR3 protein: CASSFRALNTEAFF. The CDR3 DNA sequence: TGCGCCAGCAGCTTCAGGGCATTGAACACTGAAGCTTTCTTT.